The clone carrying this T cell receptor (beta chain) was observed once. Its antigen is undetermined. Germline loops: CDR1 SGDLS, CDR2 YYNGEE. Trimming at V came to 0 bases and at J to 7 bases, leaving 3 bases not matched to a gene. The CDR3 sequence is 14 residues long. Primers included in the PCR were 60 Vbeta and 13 Jbeta primers. Here immunoSEQ multiplex PCR was the method, and the copy in TCRdb shows in-frame clones only, minus some. This sample yields about 150,000 clones, of which around 80% are seen a single time; roughly 6.2% belongs to the top ten. This sample is drawn from a study of cytomegalovirus exposure and HLA in healthy donors. General study findings and limits: Researchers catalogued about 150 TCR beta chains as cytomegalovirus-associated.

The sequencing sample was made of PBMCs. The TCR sequence derives from a male donor in good health and CMV-seropositive. The chain couples TRBV9 to TRBJ2-7, with 11 bases that match TRBD1. The CDR3 DNA reads as TGTGCCAGCAGCGTAGAAGGGACAGGGGGGGAGCAGTACTTC. Protein sequence: CASSVEGTGGEQYF.